The 20 T cell receptor beta chains below were found in one sample sequenced in a study of cytomegalovirus exposure and HLA in healthy donors. Profiling relied on immunoSEQ multiplex PCR, and the TCRdb table lists in-frame clones only, not all of them. The sample lists roughly 70,000 clones, over 80% seen once, with under 3.5% in the top ten. The sample comprised PBMCs. These receptors all come from a man aged 25 to 40 in good health and CMV-seronegative.

The rearrangement uses TRBV9 and TRBJ2-3; the D gene is possibly TRBD2 (6 bases). Trimming took 4 bases from V and 1 from J, leaving 16 bases between them. The CDR3 is 16 amino acids. Germline V gene lookup returns CDR1 SGDLS and CDR2 YYNGEE. The CDR3 here is CASSLHRDSRTDTQYF. The CDR3 region has the DNA TGTGCCAGCAGCTTACACCGGGACTCACGCACAGATACGCAGTATTTT.

The V call is TRBV5-8, the J call TRBJ2-7; 7 bases map to TRBD1. The CDR3 runs to 13 residues. The V segment lost 4 bases and the J segment 1 base; nucleotides outside the gene matches: 2. Germline values: CDR1 SGHTS, CDR2 YDEGEE. The CDR3 coding sequence is TGTGCCAGCAGCCGGACAGGATCCTACGAGCAGTACTTC. Amino acid sequence: CASSRTGSYEQYF.

The genes are TRBV6-5 and TRBJ2-7, with a weak D call TRBD1 (5 bases). This CDR3 spans 15 amino acids. Trimming took 5 bases from V and 3 from J, leaving 17 bases between them. CDR1 is MNHEY and CDR2 is SVGAGI in the germline V gene. The CDR3 nucleotides read TGTGCCAGCAGTCGTCGGCCCCTAGACAGCTACGAGCAGTACTTC. It encodes CASSRRPLDSYEQYF.

The rearrangement uses TRBV28 and TRBJ2-5, with D tentatively TRBD2 (7 bases). Between the trimmed V and J ends, which lost 7 bases and 1 base, there was a span of 19 bases. This CDR3 has 16 residues. Germline assignment: CDR1 MDHEN and CDR2 SYDVKM. CDR3 in DNA: TGTGCCAGCAACCTGGGCCCGGGGGGCGTCCAAGAGACCCAGTACTTC. It yields the protein CASNLGPGGVQETQYF.

In its sample, this clone was seen many times. The J gene is TRBJ2-2, the V gene TRBV29-1, with 7 bases identical to TRBD2. The CDR3 has 14 amino acids. The ends lost 3 bases at V and 2 bases at J; junction bases unmatched: 3. CDR1 SQVTM and CDR2 ANQGSEA come from the germline V gene. Here the CDR3 reads CSVDPSGNTGELFF. CDR3 in DNA: TGCAGCGTTGATCCTAGCGGAAACACCGGGGAGCTGTTTTTT.

The V call is TRBV29-1, the J call TRBJ1-4; tentative D call: TRBD1 (5 bases). V was cut by 4 bases and J by 4 bases, with 16 bases left in between. The CDR3 consists of 15 residues. CDR1 and CDR2 (germline): SQVTM, ANQGSEA. CDR3 sequence: CSVVGFDRLNEKLFF. The CDR3 coding sequence is TGCAGCGTTGTTGGGTTCGACAGACTTAATGAAAAACTGTTTTTT. The full variable domain, its missing parts supplied by reference TRBV29-1 and TRBJ1-4, is SAVISQKPSRDICQRGTSLTIQCQVDSQVTMMFWYRQQPGQSLTLIATANQGSEATYESGFVIDKFPISRPNLTFSTLTVSNMSPEDSSIYLCSVVGFDRLNEKLFFGSGTQLSVL.

This chain connects TRBV9 to TRBJ1-4, with a weak D call TRBD1 (5 bases). CDR3 length equals 15 residues. V was trimmed by 4 bases and J by 0 bases, leaving 10 bases between them. Germline-derived CDR1 and CDR2 are SGDLS and YYNGEE. The CDR3, as DNA: TGTGCCAGCAGCTCGGAGGGGACAACTAATGAAAAACTGTTTTTT. It yields the protein CASSSEGTTNEKLFF.

The V gene is TRBV7-2, the J gene TRBJ2-1, with D possibly matching TRBD2 (5 bases). Trimming removed 6 bases at V and 0 bases at J, with 12 bases between. The CDR3 runs 15 residues. Looked up from germline, CDR1 is SGHTA and CDR2 is FQGNSA. CDR3 region: CASSTDSSSYNEQFF. DNA of the CDR3: TGTGCCAGCAGTACGGACTCTAGCTCCTACAATGAGCAGTTCTTC.

The V gene is TRBV9, the J gene TRBJ2-1, with D perhaps matching TRBD2 (6 bases). The CDR3 runs to 16 residues. Germline CDR1 and CDR2: SGDLS and YYNGEE. V shed 4 bases and J shed 3 bases, with 17 bases lying between them. The CDR3 bases are TGTGCCAGCAGCCTCCAAGCCGGGACTTTCTACAATGAGCAGTTCTTC. As protein: CASSLQAGTFYNEQFF. The variable domain in full, with the rest retrieved from reference TRBV9 and TRBJ2-1, is DSGVTQTPKHLITATGQRVTLRCSPRSGDLSVYWYQQSLDQGLQFLIQYYNGEERAKGNILERFSAQQFPDLHSELNLSSLELGDSALYFCASSLQAGTFYNEQFFGPGTRLTVL.

This clone is a singleton in its sample. The genes are TRBV7-9 and TRBJ1-5, with D perhaps TRBD1 (6 bases). The CDR3 is made up of 16 amino acids. The germline V and J ends were trimmed by 4 bases and 4 bases, with 17 bases remaining between them. The germline CDR1 and CDR2 sequences are SEHNR and FQNEAQ (reference sequence). The CDR3 spells CASSSGLGARNQPQHF. In DNA form, the CDR3 reads TGTGCCAGCAGCTCCGGCTTGGGGGCCAGGAATCAGCCCCAGCATTTT.

There are a few counts of this clone. This sequence joins TRBV4-1 and TRBJ1-2; D gene ambiguous. Germline lookup yields CDR1 MGHRA and CDR2 YSYEKL. Trimming stripped 0 bases from V and 6 bases from J, with 8 bases between. The CDR3 spans 13 residues. CDR3 DNA sequence: TGCGCCAGCAGCCAAGAGTTGAGGGATGGCTACACCTTC. It is translated as CASSQELRDGYTF.

The DNA for the CDR3 is TGTGCCAGCGTATCCCCTTCGCGGGAGCAGTTCTTC. It specifies CASVSPSREQFF. This chain joins TRBV6-6 and TRBJ2-1; D is ambiguous. CDR1 is MNHNY, CDR2 SVGAGI, per germline (reference sequence). There are 12 residues in the CDR3. V gave up 8 bases and J gave up 10 bases, with 15 bases separating them.

This clone appeared once. The J gene is TRBJ2-7, the V gene TRBV11-1, with D hard to call. Trimming removed 2 bases at V and 0 bases at J, with 8 bases between. CDR3 length: 14 amino acids. The V gene's germline CDR1 is SGHAT and CDR2 FQDESV (reference sequence). For the CDR3, the DNA is TGTGCCAGCAGCTTACAACTCTCCTCCTACGAGCAGTACTTC. Encoded protein: CASSLQLSSYEQYF.

The CDR3 spells CASSVVAGGHTDTQYF. The DNA of the CDR3 is TGTGCCAGCAGCGTAGTGGCGGGGGGGCACACAGATACGCAGTATTTT. The V call is TRBV9, the J call TRBJ2-3; 9 nucleotides line up with TRBD2. The CDR3 loop spans 16 amino acids. Germline CDR1 SGDLS, CDR2 YYNGEE. Germline trimming cut 0 bases from V and 2 bases from J; bases unmatched to any gene: 4.

The genes are TRBV6-6 and TRBJ2-7, with D possibly matching TRBD1 (5 bases). The CDR3 is made up of 15 amino acids. In germline, CDR1 is MNHNY, CDR2 SVGAGI (reference sequence). Trimming cost V 6 bases and J 1 base, with 16 bases left between them. The CDR3 loop is CASSVTTAMSYEQYF. The DNA of the CDR3 is TGTGCCAGCAGCGTTACGACAGCAATGTCCTACGAGCAGTACTTC.

V is TRBV28 and J is TRBJ2-7, with 9 positions matching TRBD1. Germline lookup yields CDR1 MDHEN and CDR2 SYDVKM. The V gene end was trimmed by 6 bases and the J gene end by 3 bases; junction bases not matched to a gene: 3. This CDR3 is built from 13 residues. Here the CDR3 reads CASRGTGLYEQYV. The CDR3, as DNA: TGTGCCAGCAGGGGGACAGGGCTCTACGAGCAGTACGTC.

CDR3 sequence reads: CASSPWTSGVVNNEQFF. The DNA for the CDR3 is TGCGCCAGCAGCCCCTGGACTAGCGGAGTCGTAAACAATGAGCAGTTCTTC. This chain uses TRBV5-1 with TRBJ2-1; 10 bases match TRBD2. This CDR3 is 17 amino acids long. Trimming took 4 bases from V and 5 from J; bases not matched to a gene: 12. Looked up from germline, CDR1 is SGHRS and CDR2 is YFSETQ. Full variable domain (rest looked up from reference TRBV5-1 and TRBJ2-1): KAGVTQTPRYLIKTRGQQVTLSCSPISGHRSVSWYQQTPGQGLQFLFEYFSETQRNKGNFPGRFSGRQFSNSRSEMNVSTLELGDSALYLCASSPWTSGVVNNEQFFGPGTRLTVL.

The genes are TRBV7-2 and TRBJ1-6, with 7 bases that match TRBD1. Germline CDR1 SGHTA, CDR2 FQGNSA. CDR3 size: 14 residues. V shed 5 bases, J shed 12 bases, and the junction held 10 bases outside the gene matches. The CDR3 protein is CASSLNRQGGPLHF. The CDR3 coding sequence is TGTGCCAGCAGCCTTAATCGACAGGGTGGACCCCTCCACTTT.

CDR3 protein: CASSGDRMGEQFF. CDR3 DNA: TGTGCCAGCAGTGGAGACAGGATGGGTGAGCAGTTCTTC. This rearrangement joins TRBV2 to TRBJ2-1, with TRBD1 as a possible D gene (6 bases). The CDR3 contains 13 residues. V dropped 4 bases and J dropped 9 bases, with 13 bases sitting between them. CDR1 SNHLY and CDR2 FYNNEI come from the germline V gene.

This chain joins TRBV9 and TRBJ2-7; TRBD2 aligns across 7 bases. The CDR3 length is 16 residues. J was trimmed by 2 bases and V by 3 bases; bases with no gene match: 11. The germline V gene encodes CDR1 SGDLS and CDR2 YYNGEE. The CDR3 bases are TGTGCCAGCAGCGGGCCCTCCCAGCGGGGAGCCTACGAGCAGTACGTC. Its protein is CASSGPSQRGAYEQYV.